Following are 22 T cell receptor beta chains from one sample sequenced in a study of cytomegalovirus exposure and HLA in healthy donors. Use of 60 Vbeta and 13 Jbeta primers characterized the PCR. Repertoires were generated with immunoSEQ multiplex PCR, while TCRdb's copy carries only in-frame clones and drops some. In the table there are more than 150,000 clones, more than 70% of which are singletons. The material sequenced was PBMCs. These receptors were taken from a boy under 10 years old in good health and CMV-seronegative.

This clone was seen more than once but under ten times. This chain uses TRBV5-6 with TRBJ1-4; 11 bases line up with TRBD1. This CDR3 comprises 14 residues. J was trimmed by 8 bases and V by 4 bases; bases with no gene match: 4. CDR1 SGHDT and CDR2 YYEEEE come from the germline V gene. The DNA of the CDR3 is TGTGCCAGCAGCCTCGGGACAGGGGGAGAAAAACTGTTTTTT. Protein product: CASSLGTGGEKLFF.

A word on this clone: Other DNA sequences from this sample encode an identical CDR3 as well. V is TRBV4-1 and J is TRBJ1-4; D is undetermined. Germline CDR1 MGHRA, CDR2 YSYEKL. V was cut by 9 bases and J by 8 bases, with 19 bases left in between. There are 14 residues in the CDR3. CDR3 sequence reads: CASSAPGRQEKLFF. For the CDR3, the DNA is TGCGCCAGTAGCGCGCCGGGGAGACAAGAAAAACTGTTTTTT.

The chain combines TRBV5-1 with TRBJ2-2; D might be TRBD2 (6 bases). V was pared by 3 bases and J by 8 bases, with 14 bases between. The CDR3 contains 14 residues. From germline, CDR1 is SGHRS and CDR2 YFSETQ. The DNA of the CDR3 is TGCGCCAGCAGCTCGACTAGGGAAGCAGGGGAGCTGTTTTTT. Translating it yields CASSSTREAGELFF.

The rearrangement uses TRBV10-2 and TRBJ1-2; D gene unclear. Germline lookup yields CDR1 WSHSY and CDR2 SAAADI. The V gene lost 0 bases and the J gene lost 1 base, with 6 bases spanning the gap. The CDR3 is made up of 14 amino acids. Here the CDR3 reads CASSESSFNYGYTF. CDR3 DNA sequence: TGCGCCAGCAGTGAGTCCAGTTTTAACTATGGCTACACCTTC.

The J gene is TRBJ1-1, the V gene TRBV7-9, with 8 bases matching TRBD1. CDR1 and CDR2 from the germline V gene are SEHNR and FQNEAQ (reference sequence). V gave up 0 bases and J gave up 1 base; unmatched junction bases: 7. This CDR3 spans 17 amino acids. CDR3 sequence reads: CASSLASTGGENTEAFF. The CDR3 DNA is TGTGCCAGCAGCTTAGCGAGTACAGGGGGGGAGAACACTGAAGCTTTCTTT. Using reference TRBV7-9 and TRBJ1-1 for the parts outside the CDR3, the full variable domain is DTGVSQNPRHKITKRGQNVTFRCDPISEHNRLYWYRQTLGQGPEFLTYFQNEAQLEKSRLLSDRFSAERPKGSFSTLEIQRTEQGDSAMYLCASSLASTGGENTEAFFGQGTRLTVV.

The V and J genes are TRBV5-5 and TRBJ1-2, with 7 bases matching TRBD1. There are 13 residues in the CDR3. Germline V gives CDR1 SGHKS, CDR2 YYEKEE (reference sequence). The V and J ends lost 3 bases and 7 bases, in that order; junction bases with no gene match: 6. This chain's CDR3 is CASSYTGEGGYTF. In nucleotides, the CDR3 is TGTGCCAGCAGCTATACAGGGGAAGGTGGCTACACCTTC.

This chain joins TRBV18 and TRBJ1-1; TRBD1 might be the D (5 bases). CDR1 and CDR2 from the germline V gene are KGHSH and LQKENI. V was trimmed by 0 bases and J by 4 bases, leaving 12 bases between them. The CDR3 has 15 amino acids. Here the CDR3 reads CASSPPSGRGTEAFF. The DNA for the CDR3 is TGTGCCAGCTCACCACCCTCAGGGAGGGGCACTGAAGCTTTCTTT.

Note on this clone: A junction boundary mismatches the germline segment, possibly from a read error. At the DNA level, this CDR3 is encoded by other sequences in the same sample as well. The chain has TRBV5-1 and TRBJ2-7, with 9 bases fitting TRBD2. The germline gives CDR1 SGHRS, CDR2 YFSETQ. CDR3 length equals 15 residues. CDR3 residues: CASSLAGTSIYEQYF. CDR3 coding DNA: TGCGCCAGCAGCTTGGCCGGGACTAGCATCTACGAGCAGTACTTT.

This sequence joins TRBV5-6 and TRBJ2-1; 8 positions agree with TRBD1. This CDR3 spans 14 amino acids. Germline V gives CDR1 SGHDT, CDR2 YYEEEE. The J segment lost 5 bases and the V segment lost 3 bases, leaving 4 bases of the junction unmatched. CDR3 amino acids: CASSYGQGHNEQFF. CDR3 sequence (DNA): TGTGCCAGCAGCTACGGACAGGGCCACAATGAGCAGTTCTTC.

CDR3 sequence (DNA): TGTGCCAGCAGCTTAGACGGGGTCGTCGGTGAGCAGTTCTTC. It yields the protein CASSLDGVVGEQFF. This chain joins TRBV7-6 and TRBJ2-1, with a possible D match to TRBD2 (5 bases). CDR1 SGHVS and CDR2 FNYEAQ come from the germline V gene. The CDR3 contains 14 residues. V was trimmed by 1 base and J by 9 bases, leaving 13 bases between them.

This clone appeared a few times. The CDR3 region has the DNA TGTGCCAGCAGCACGTGGACAGGCGACTCTGGAAACACCATATATTTT. Translated, it gives CASSTWTGDSGNTIYF. The chain recombines TRBV7-8 with TRBJ1-3; 7 bases agree with TRBD1. V shed 5 bases and J 0 bases; nucleotides not matched to a gene: 7. The V gene's germline CDR1 is SGHVS and CDR2 FQNEAQ. CDR3 length: 16 amino acids.

The chain carries TRBV29-1 and TRBJ2-5; D perhaps matches TRBD1 (6 bases). V was shortened by 4 bases and J by 2 bases, with 11 bases between the two germline ends. CDR3 length: 13 residues. CDR1 is SQVTM and CDR2 is ANQGSEA in the germline V gene. The CDR3 loop reads CSVVAGDQETQYF. The DNA for the CDR3 is TGCAGCGTTGTAGCAGGGGATCAAGAGACCCAGTACTTC.

A single count supports this clone. The CDR3 region has the DNA TGTGCCAGCAGCTCGGGACTAGCAGCCTACGAGCAGTACTTC. Amino acids: CASSSGLAAYEQYF. The rearrangement uses TRBV7-9 and TRBJ2-7; 9 bases are shared with TRBD2. CDR3 length: 14 residues. Germline CDR1 and CDR2: SEHNR and FQNEAQ (reference sequence). The ends lost 4 bases at V and 2 bases at J; junction bases unmatched: 3.

The genes are TRBV27 and TRBJ2-5, with D perhaps TRBD1 (6 bases). The germline CDR1 and CDR2 sequences are MNHEY and SMNVEV (reference sequence). CDR3 length: 13 amino acids. V was trimmed by 5 bases and J by 4 bases, leaving 11 bases between them. CDR3 in amino acids: CASSVRGPETQYF. In DNA form, the CDR3 reads TGTGCCAGCAGTGTCAGGGGTCCAGAGACCCAGTACTTC.

This clone was observed a few times. J is TRBJ2-5 and V is TRBV5-1; TRBD2 agrees at 8 bases. The J call may be mistaken, given a closer DNA end match to TRBJ2-7. The CDR3 spans 15 residues. Germline V gives CDR1 SGHRS, CDR2 YFSETQ. The CDR3 spells CASSSLAGYSYEQYF. CDR3 DNA: TGCGCCAGCAGCTCCTTAGCGGGGTACTCCTACGAGCAGTACTTC.

The V gene is TRBV4-1, the J gene TRBJ2-2; 12 bases are a match to TRBD2. The CDR3 covers 15 residues. The V segment lost 4 bases and the J segment 5 bases; nucleotides outside the gene matches: 2. Germline assignment: CDR1 MGHRA and CDR2 YSYEKL. The CDR3 loop reads CASSPGLAGTGELFF. The CDR3 DNA reads TGCGCCAGCAGCCCAGGACTAGCGGGAACCGGGGAGCTGTTTTTT.

This clone was counted a single time. CDR3 region: CASSLEGDFYEQYF. The CDR3, as DNA: TGCGCCAGCAGCTTGGAGGGGGATTTCTACGAGCAGTACTTC. The V gene is TRBV5-1, the J gene TRBJ2-7; D possibly corresponds to TRBD1 (6 bases). Germline V gene lookup returns CDR1 SGHRS and CDR2 YFSETQ. V was pared by 0 bases and J by 3 bases, with 10 bases between. The CDR3 extends over 14 amino acids.

The chain recombines TRBV14 with TRBJ2-1; 8 nucleotides agree with TRBD2. CDR3 size: 17 residues. The V and J ends lost 1 base and 6 bases, in that order; junction bases with no gene match: 11. The germline gives CDR1 SGHDN, CDR2 FVKESK. The CDR3 nucleotides are TGTGCCAGCAGCCAAGTAAGACCGGGACTAGTCGGCAATGAGCAGTTCTTC. It yields the protein CASSQVRPGLVGNEQFF.

The rearrangement links TRBV5-1 to TRBJ2-5; D might be TRBD1 (5 bases). V was pared by 0 bases and J by 2 bases, with 11 bases between. CDR3 length equals 15 residues. Germline values: CDR1 SGHRS, CDR2 YFSETQ. CDR3 amino acids: CASSLGQLRQETQYF. In DNA, the CDR3 is TGCGCCAGCAGCTTGGGACAGTTAAGACAAGAGACCCAGTACTTC.

The chain recombines TRBV19 with TRBJ2-5; 14 bases are shared with TRBD2. Germline CDR1 is LNHDA and CDR2 is SQIVND (reference sequence). V dropped 3 bases and J dropped 2; count of bases not matched to a gene: 14. The CDR3 spans 20 residues. CDR3 amino acids: CASSIEVGTSGSVRQETQYF. CDR3 nucleotide sequence: TGTGCCAGTAGTATTGAGGTCGGGACTAGCGGGAGTGTTAGGCAAGAGACCCAGTACTTC. Complete variable domain (other parts from reference TRBV19 and TRBJ2-5): DGGITQSPKYLFRKEGQNVTLSCEQNLNHDAMYWYRQDPGQGLRLIYYSQIVNDFQKGDIAEGYSVSREKKESFPLTVTSAQKNPTAFYLCASSIEVGTSGSVRQETQYFGPGTRLLVL.

The chain carries TRBV9 and TRBJ2-2; D unresolved. The germline V and J ends were trimmed by 3 bases and 5 bases, with 8 bases remaining between them. The germline V gene has CDR1 SGDLS and CDR2 YYNGEE. The CDR3 spans 13 residues. The CDR3 nucleotides read TGTGCCAGCAGCGCAACTATTACCGGGGAGCTGTTTTTT. It encodes CASSATITGELFF.

The rearrangement uses TRBV7-3 and TRBJ2-1; the match to TRBD2 covers 7 bases. The CDR3 contains 15 residues. V trimming: 5 bases; J trimming: 1 base; junction bases outside the gene matches: 5. Germline V gene data show CDR1 as SGHTA and CDR2 as FQGTGA. The CDR3 DNA sequence: TGTGCCAGCAGCCCTGGAGCGGGATCCTACAATGAGCAGTTCTTC. Amino acid sequence: CASSPGAGSYNEQFF.